This record covers a single T cell receptor beta chain. Naive CD8 populations comprised CD45RO-negative cells positively selected for CCR7, excluding terminally differentiated effector memory CD45RA+ cells. Per sorted-subset replicate PCR, input was roughly 220 ng DNA, representing about 29,000 T cell genomes. Profiling relied on immunoSEQ multiplex PCR, and the TCRdb table lists in-frame clones only, not all of them. The table includes about 650,000 clones, around 95% detected once. The sample belongs to a study of shared clonotypes between healthy human individuals. Study-level background: Researchers assigned three CD4 naive, three CD4 memory, two CD8 naive and one CD8 memory plate to each donor.

The sequence derives from a woman aged 25 to 45 in good health. The specimen was naive CD8+ T cells sorted from blood.

Here the CDR3 DNA reads TGTGCCAGCAAGAGGAGCGCCCACGAGCAGTACTTC. It codes for CASKRSAHEQYF. V is TRBV5-8 and J is TRBJ2-7, with unresolved D. CDR3 size: 12 residues. Deletions cut 6 bases from V and 5 bases from J, with 12 bases between. Germline loops: CDR1 SGHTS, CDR2 YDEGEE.